This T cell receptor beta chain was captured by sequencing in a study of cytomegalovirus exposure and HLA in healthy donors. Broader study findings: It was reportedly the case that the classifier diagnosed cytomegalovirus status with high specificity and sensitivity.

The germline gives CDR1 MNHNS, CDR2 SASEGT. The CDR3 has 15 residues. V gave up 7 bases and J gave up 4 bases; unmatched junction bases: 10. Profiled with immunoSEQ multiplex PCR; TCRdb holds only in-frame clones, not every one. The profile shows about 73,000 clones, approximately 96% of them singletons. On this clone: Its antigen is not known.

The rearrangement joins TRBV6-1 to TRBJ2-5, with 9 bases fitting TRBD1. The sequenced sample consisted of PBMCs. The TCR comes from a man between 18 and 35 years old in good health and CMV-seronegative. DNA for the CDR3: TGTGCCAGCACGGTGGGACAGGGAACTAGAGAGACCCAGTACTTC. The encoded protein is CASTVGQGTRETQYF.